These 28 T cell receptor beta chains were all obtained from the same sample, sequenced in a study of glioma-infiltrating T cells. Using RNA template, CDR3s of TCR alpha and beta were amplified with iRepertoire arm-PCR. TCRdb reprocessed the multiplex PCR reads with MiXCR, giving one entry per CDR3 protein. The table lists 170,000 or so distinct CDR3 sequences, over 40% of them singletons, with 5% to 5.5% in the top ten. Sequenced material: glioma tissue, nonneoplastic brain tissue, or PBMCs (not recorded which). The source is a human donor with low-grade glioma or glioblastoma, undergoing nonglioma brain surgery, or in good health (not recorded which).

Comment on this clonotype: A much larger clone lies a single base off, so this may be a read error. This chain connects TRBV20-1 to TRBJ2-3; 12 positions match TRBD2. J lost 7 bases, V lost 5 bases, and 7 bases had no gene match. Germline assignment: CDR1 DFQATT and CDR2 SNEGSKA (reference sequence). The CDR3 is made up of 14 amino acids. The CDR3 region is CSAGGLAGGYTQYF. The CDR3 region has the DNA TGCAGTGCTGGGGGGCTAGCGGGAGGGTATACGCAGTATTTT.

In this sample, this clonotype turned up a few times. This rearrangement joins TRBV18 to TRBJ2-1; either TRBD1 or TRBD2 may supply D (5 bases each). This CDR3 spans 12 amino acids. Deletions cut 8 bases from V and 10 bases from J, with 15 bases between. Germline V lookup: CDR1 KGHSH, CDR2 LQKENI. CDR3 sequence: CASSADSGEQFF. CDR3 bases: TGTGCCAGCAGCGCCGACAGCGGCGAGCAGTTCTTC. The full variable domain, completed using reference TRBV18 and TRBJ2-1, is NAGVMQNPRHLVRRRGQEARLRCSPMKGHSHVYWYRQLPEEGLKFMVYLQKENIIDESGMPKERFSAEFPKEGPSILRIQQVVRGDSAAYFCASSADSGEQFFGPGTRLTVL.

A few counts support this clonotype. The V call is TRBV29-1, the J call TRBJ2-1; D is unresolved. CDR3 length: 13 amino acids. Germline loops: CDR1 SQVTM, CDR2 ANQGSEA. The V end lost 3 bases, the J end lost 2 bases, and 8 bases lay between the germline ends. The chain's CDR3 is CSVDLGTYNEQFF. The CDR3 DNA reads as TGCAGCGTTGACTTGGGCACCTACAATGAGCAGTTCTTC.

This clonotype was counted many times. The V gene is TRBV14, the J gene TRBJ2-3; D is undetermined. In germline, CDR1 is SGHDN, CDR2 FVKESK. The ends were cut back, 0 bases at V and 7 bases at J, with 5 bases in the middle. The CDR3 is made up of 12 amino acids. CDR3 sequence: CASSQDRYTQYF. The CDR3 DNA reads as TGTGCCAGCAGCCAAGATAGATATACGCAGTATTTT.

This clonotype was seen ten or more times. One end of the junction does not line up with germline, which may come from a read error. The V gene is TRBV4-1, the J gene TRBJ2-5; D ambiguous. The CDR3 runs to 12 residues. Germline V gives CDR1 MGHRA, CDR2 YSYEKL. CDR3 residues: CASSAGGETQYF. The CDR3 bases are TGTGCCAGCAGTGCAGGTGGGGAGACCCAGTACTTC.

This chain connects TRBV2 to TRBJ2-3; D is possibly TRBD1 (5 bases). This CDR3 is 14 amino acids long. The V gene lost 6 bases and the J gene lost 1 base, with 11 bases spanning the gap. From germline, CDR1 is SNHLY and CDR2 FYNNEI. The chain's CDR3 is CASRDSTGTDTQYF. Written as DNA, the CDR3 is TGTGCCAGCAGAGACTCGACAGGCACAGATACGCAGTATTTT.

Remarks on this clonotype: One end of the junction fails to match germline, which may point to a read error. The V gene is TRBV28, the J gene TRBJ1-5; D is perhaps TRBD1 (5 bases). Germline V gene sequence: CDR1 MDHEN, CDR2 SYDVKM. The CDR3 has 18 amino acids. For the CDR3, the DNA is TGTGCCAGCAGTTTATGGGGCCCGGATTTTTTTAGCAATCAGCCCCAGGGTTTT. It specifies CASSLWGPDFFSNQPQGF.

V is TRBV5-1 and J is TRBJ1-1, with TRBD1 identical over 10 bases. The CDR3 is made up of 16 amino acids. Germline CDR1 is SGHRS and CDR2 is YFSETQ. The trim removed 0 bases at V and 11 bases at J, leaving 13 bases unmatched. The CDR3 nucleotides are TGCGCCAGCAGCTTGGGACTAAGATCGACAGGGGGCGAGGCTTTCTTT. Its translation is CASSLGLRSTGGEAFF.

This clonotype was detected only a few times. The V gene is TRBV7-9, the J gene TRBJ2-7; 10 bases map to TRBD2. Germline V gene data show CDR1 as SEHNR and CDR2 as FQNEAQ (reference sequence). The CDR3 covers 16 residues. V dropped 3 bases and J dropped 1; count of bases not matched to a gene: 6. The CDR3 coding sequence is TGTGCCAGCAGCTTTATAGCGGGAGGCCCTTCCTACGAGCAGTACTTC. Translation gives CASSFIAGGPSYEQYF.

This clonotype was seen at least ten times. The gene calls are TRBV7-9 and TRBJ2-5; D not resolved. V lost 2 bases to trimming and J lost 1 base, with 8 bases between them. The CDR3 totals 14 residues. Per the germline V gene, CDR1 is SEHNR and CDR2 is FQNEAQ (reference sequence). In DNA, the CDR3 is TGTGCCAGCAGCTTAACCAGGATCCAAGAGACCCAGTACTTC. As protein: CASSLTRIQETQYF.

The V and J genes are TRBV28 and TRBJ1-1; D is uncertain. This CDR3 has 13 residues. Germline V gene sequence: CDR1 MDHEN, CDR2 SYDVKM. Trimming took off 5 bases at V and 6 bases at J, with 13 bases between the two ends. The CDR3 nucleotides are TGTGCCAGCAGTCGCTCCTTAGGTTCTGAAGCTTTCTTT. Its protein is CASSRSLGSEAFF.

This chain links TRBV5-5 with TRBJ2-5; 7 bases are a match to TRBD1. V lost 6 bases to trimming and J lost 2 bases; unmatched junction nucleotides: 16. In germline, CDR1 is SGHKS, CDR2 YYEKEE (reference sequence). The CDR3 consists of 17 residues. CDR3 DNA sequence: TGTGCCAGCATCCCAAGGGGGCGACGGCCCTCACAAGAGACCCAGTACTTC. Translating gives CASIPRGRRPSQETQYF.

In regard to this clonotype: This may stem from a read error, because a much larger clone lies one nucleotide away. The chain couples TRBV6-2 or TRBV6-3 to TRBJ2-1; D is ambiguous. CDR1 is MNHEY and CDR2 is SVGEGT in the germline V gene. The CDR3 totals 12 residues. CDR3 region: CASSAFRNEKFF. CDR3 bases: TGTGCCAGCAGTGCTTTTCGCAATGAGAAGTTCTTC.

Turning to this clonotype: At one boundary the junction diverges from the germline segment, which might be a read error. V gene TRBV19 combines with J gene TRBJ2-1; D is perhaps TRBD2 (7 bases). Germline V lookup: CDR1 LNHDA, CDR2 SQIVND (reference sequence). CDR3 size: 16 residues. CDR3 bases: TGTGCCGGTAGTATGGGTCCGGAGGGAGGGGGGGATGAGCAGTTCTTC. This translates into CAGSMGPEGGGDEQFF.

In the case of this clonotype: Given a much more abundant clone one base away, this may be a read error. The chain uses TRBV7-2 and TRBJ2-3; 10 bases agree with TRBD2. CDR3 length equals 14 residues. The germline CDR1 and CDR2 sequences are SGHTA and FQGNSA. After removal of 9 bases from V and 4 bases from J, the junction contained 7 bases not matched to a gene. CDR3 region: CARSLSGRPDTQYF. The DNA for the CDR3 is TGTGCCAGGAGCCTTAGCGGGAGGCCAGATACGCAGTATTTT.

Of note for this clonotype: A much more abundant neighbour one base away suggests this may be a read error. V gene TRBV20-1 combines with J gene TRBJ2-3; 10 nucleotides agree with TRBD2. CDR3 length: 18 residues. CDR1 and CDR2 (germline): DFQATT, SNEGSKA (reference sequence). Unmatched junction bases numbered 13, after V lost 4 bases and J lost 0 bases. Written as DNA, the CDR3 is TGCAGTGCTACATCTAGACTAGCGGGCGCAACTAGCACAGATACGCAGTATTTT. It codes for CSATSRLAGATSTDTQYF.

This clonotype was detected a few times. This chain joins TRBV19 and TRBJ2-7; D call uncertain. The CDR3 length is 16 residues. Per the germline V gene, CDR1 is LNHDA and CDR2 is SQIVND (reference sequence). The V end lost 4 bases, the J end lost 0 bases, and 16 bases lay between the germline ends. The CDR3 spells CASSRTYSLNSYEQYF. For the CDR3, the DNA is TGTGCCAGTAGTAGAACCTACAGTCTAAACTCCTACGAGCAGTACTTC.

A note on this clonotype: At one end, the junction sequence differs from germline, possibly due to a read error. CDR3 residues: CASSGQGVGANFLTF. The CDR3 nucleotides read TGTGCCAGCTCCGGACAGGGGGTTGGGGCCAACTTCCTGACTTTC. The chain couples TRBV18 to TRBJ2-6, with TRBD1 matching 10 bases. Looked up from germline, CDR1 is KGHSH and CDR2 is LQKENI. The CDR3 is 15 residues long.

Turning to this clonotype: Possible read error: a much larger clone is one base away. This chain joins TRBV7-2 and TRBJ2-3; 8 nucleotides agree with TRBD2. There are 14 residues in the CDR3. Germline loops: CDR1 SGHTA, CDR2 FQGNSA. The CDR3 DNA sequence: TGTGCCAGAAGCTTGCGACTAGCGCGGGATACGCAGTATTTT. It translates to CARSLRLARDTQYF.

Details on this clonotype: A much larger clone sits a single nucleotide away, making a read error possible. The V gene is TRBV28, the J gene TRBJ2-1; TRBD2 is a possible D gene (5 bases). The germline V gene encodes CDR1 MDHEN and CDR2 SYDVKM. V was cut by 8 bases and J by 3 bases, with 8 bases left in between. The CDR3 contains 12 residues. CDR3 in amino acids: CASGGVYNEQFF. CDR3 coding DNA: TGTGCCAGCGGAGGCGTCTACAATGAGCAGTTCTTC.

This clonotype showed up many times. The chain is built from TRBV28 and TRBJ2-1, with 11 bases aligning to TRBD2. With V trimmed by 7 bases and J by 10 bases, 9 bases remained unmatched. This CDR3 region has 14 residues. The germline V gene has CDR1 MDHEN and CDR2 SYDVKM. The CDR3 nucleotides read TGTGCCAGCACCTCAACTAGCGGGAGTGGAGAGCAGTTCTTC. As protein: CASTSTSGSGEQFF.

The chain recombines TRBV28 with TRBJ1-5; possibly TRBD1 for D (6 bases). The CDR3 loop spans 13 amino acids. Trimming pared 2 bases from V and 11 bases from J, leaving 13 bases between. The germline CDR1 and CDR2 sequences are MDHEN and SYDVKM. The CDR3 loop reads CASSLNRDKTQHF. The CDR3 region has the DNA TGTGCCAGCAGTTTAAACAGGGATAAGACCCAGCATTTT.

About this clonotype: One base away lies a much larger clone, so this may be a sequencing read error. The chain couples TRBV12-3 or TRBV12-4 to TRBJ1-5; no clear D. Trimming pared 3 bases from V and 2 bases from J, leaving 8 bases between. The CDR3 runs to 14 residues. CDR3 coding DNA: TGTGCCAGCAGTTTCGGGAATGGCAATCAGCCCCAGCATTTT. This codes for CASSFGNGNQPQHF.

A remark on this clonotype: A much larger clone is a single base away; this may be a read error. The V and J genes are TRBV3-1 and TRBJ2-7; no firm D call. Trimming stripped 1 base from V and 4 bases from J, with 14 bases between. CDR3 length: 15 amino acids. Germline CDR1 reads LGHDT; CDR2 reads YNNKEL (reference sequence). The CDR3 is CASSQAPGLQYEQYF. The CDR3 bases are TGTGCCAGCAGCCAAGCGCCGGGCCTACAGTACGAGCAGTACTTC.

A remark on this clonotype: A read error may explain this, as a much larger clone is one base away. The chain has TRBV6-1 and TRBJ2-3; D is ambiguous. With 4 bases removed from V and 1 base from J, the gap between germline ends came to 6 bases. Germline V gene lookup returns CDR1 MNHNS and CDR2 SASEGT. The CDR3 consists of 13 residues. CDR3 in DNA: TGTGCCAGCAGTGGTAGAGGCACAGATACGCAGTATTTT. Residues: CASSGRGTDTQYF.

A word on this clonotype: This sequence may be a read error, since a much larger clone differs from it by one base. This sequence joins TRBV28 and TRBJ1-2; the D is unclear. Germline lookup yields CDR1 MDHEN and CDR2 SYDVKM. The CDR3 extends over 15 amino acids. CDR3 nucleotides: TGTGCCAGCAGTCAACCCCGTTGGTTTAACCATGGCTACACCTTC. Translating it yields CASSQPRWFNHGYTF.

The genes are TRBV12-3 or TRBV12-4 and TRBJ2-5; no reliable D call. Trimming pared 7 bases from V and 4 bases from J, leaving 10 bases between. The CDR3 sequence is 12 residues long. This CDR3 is CASTLGRETQYF. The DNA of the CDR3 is TGTGCCAGCACCCTCGGGCGAGAGACCCAGTACTTC.

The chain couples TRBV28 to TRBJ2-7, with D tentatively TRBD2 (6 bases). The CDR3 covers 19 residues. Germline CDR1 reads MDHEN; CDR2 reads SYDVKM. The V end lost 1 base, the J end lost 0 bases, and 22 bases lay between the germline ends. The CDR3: CASSLLLGLAKESSYEQYF. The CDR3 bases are TGTGCCAGCAGTTTATTGCTTGGGCTAGCGAAGGAGAGCTCCTACGAGCAGTACTTC.